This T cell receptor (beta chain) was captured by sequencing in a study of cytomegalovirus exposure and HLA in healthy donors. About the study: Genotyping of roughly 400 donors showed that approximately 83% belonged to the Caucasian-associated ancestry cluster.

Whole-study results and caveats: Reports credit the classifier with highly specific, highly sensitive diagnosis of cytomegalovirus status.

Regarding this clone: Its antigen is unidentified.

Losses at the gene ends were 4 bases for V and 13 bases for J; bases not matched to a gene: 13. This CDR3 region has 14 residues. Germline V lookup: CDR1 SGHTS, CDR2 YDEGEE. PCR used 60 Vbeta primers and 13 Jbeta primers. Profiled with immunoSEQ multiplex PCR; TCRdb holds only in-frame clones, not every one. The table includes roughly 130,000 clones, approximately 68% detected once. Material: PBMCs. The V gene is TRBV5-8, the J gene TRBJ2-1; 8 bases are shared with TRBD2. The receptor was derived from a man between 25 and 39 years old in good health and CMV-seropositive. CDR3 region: CASSHTDAGRAQFF. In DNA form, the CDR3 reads TGTGCCAGCAGCCATACGGACGCCGGGAGGGCCCAGTTCTTC.